Below are 23 T cell receptor beta chains sequenced from a single sample in a study of blood T cell repertoires in COVID-19. Sequenced by immunoSEQ multiplex PCR; TCRdb stores in-frame clones only, minus some. The top ten hold 15% of the sample, which has 200,000 to 250,000 clones, roughly 79% seen once. Material: PBMCs or T cells enriched from blood (not recorded which). All receptors come from a man aged 35 to 55 who had recovered from COVID-19.

This clone was detected only once. V and J are TRBV19 and TRBJ1-2; unclear D gene. This CDR3 contains 15 residues. V dropped 6 bases and J dropped 5 bases, with 19 bases sitting between them. From germline, CDR1 is LNHDA and CDR2 SQIVND (reference sequence). The CDR3 DNA reads as TGTGCCAGTAGCCCTCTCGGGAGTATAAGTTATGGCTACACCTTC. It codes for CASSPLGSISYGYTF.

This rearrangement joins TRBV11-2 to TRBJ1-4, with D perhaps matching TRBD1 (5 bases). CDR3 length: 16 residues. Germline lookup yields CDR1 SGHAT and CDR2 FQNNGV. Trimming cost V 3 bases and J 3 bases, with 14 bases left between them. The CDR3 is CASSFSGSLANEKLFF. Written as DNA, the CDR3 is TGTGCCAGCAGCTTCTCAGGGTCTTTGGCTAATGAAAAACTGTTTTTT.

V and J are TRBV5-1 and TRBJ2-3; D unresolved. V dropped 0 bases and J dropped 8 bases, with 4 bases sitting between them. In germline, CDR1 is SGHRS, CDR2 YFSETQ. The CDR3 runs to 11 residues. DNA for the CDR3: TGCGCCAGCAGCTTGGCCGGTACGCAGTATTTT. This sequence encodes CASSLAGTQYF.

The table lists this clone with a count of one. The J gene is TRBJ2-5, the V gene TRBV18; 9 positions agree with TRBD1. The CDR3 has 14 residues. Germline loops: CDR1 KGHSH, CDR2 LQKENI. After removal of 5 bases from V and 2 bases from J, the junction contained 3 bases not matched to a gene. The CDR3: CASSWGQGQETQYF. The CDR3 DNA reads as TGTGCCAGCTCATGGGGACAGGGACAAGAGACCCAGTACTTC.

The genes are TRBV5-1 and TRBJ2-2; 7 bases line up with TRBD2. V gave up 4 bases and J gave up 3 bases; unmatched junction bases: 9. Germline values: CDR1 SGHRS, CDR2 YFSETQ. The CDR3 has 16 residues. The CDR3 sequence is CASSRSGYTDTGELFF. The CDR3 DNA reads TGCGCCAGCAGCCGTAGCGGGTACACCGACACCGGGGAGCTGTTTTTT.

In this sample, this clone turned up a few times. The chain joins TRBV6-6 to TRBJ1-1; maybe TRBD1 (6 bases). In germline, CDR1 is MNHNY, CDR2 SVGAGI (reference sequence). V lost 6 bases and J lost 0, with 11 bases in between. CDR3 length: 14 residues. Here the CDR3 reads CASRTGTLNTEAFF. In DNA form, the CDR3 reads TGTGCCAGCAGAACCGGGACATTGAACACTGAAGCTTTCTTT.

The rearrangement uses TRBV7-2 and TRBJ2-7, with D uncertain. The V end lost 0 bases, the J end lost 0 bases, and 3 bases lay between the germline ends. This CDR3 has 13 amino acids. CDR1 and CDR2 from the germline V gene are SGHTA and FQGNSA. CDR3 region: CASSLASSYEQYF. Here the CDR3 DNA reads TGTGCCAGCAGCTTAGCGAGCTCCTACGAGCAGTACTTC.

This chain links TRBV11-1 with TRBJ1-1; the D gene is possibly TRBD1 (5 bases). There are 13 residues in the CDR3. Germline-derived CDR1 and CDR2 are SGHAT and FQDESV (reference sequence). V was shortened by 5 bases and J by 3 bases, with 10 bases between the two germline ends. In nucleotides, the CDR3 is TGTGCCAGCAGCCCGACGGGGGACACTGAAGCTTTCTTT. Translated, it gives CASSPTGDTEAFF. Full variable domain (outside the CDR3, taken from reference TRBV11-1 and TRBJ1-1): EAEVAQSPRYKITEKSQAVAFWCDPISGHATLYWYRQILGQGPELLVQFQDESVVDDSQLPKDRFSAERLKGVDSTLKIQPAELGDSAMYLCASSPTGDTEAFFGQGTRLTVV.

The genes are TRBV19 and TRBJ2-7; D may be TRBD2 (6 bases). This CDR3 is 15 amino acids long. Looked up from germline, CDR1 is LNHDA and CDR2 is SQIVND (reference sequence). The V end was cut by 1 base, the J end by 1 base, with 11 bases between. Here the CDR3 DNA reads TGTGCCAGTAGTATAGGGGACTGGAGTTCCTACGAGCAGTACTTC. This translates into CASSIGDWSSYEQYF.

This clone was detected only a few times. The chain is built from TRBV2 and TRBJ2-4, with 8 bases fitting TRBD1. Germline trimming cut 4 bases from V and 7 bases from J; bases unmatched to any gene: 9. This CDR3 has 15 amino acids. Germline CDR1 reads SNHLY; CDR2 reads FYNNEI. CDR3 DNA: TGTGCCAGCAGTGGAGGGCAGGGGGCGAGGAACATTCAGTACTTC. This translates into CASSGGQGARNIQYF.

The chain couples TRBV28 to TRBJ2-3; 10 positions agree with TRBD2. With V trimmed by 7 bases and J by 2 bases, 3 bases remained unmatched. Germline V gene data show CDR1 as MDHEN and CDR2 as SYDVKM. This CDR3 is built from 14 residues. CDR3 nucleotide sequence: TGTGCCAGCAAAGCGGGAGGGAACACAGATACGCAGTATTTT. As protein: CASKAGGNTDTQYF.

This chain links TRBV9 with TRBJ2-7, with 10 bases that match TRBD1. The CDR3 loop spans 17 amino acids. V trimming: 0 bases; J trimming: 5 bases; junction bases outside the gene matches: 11. The germline V gene encodes CDR1 SGDLS and CDR2 YYNGEE. Here the CDR3 reads CASSVAHRDRGVHEQYF. CDR3 DNA: TGTGCCAGCAGCGTAGCTCACCGGGACAGGGGAGTCCACGAGCAGTACTTC.

The V and J genes are TRBV6-5 and TRBJ2-3; 10 bases match TRBD2. Losses at the gene ends were 7 bases for V and 1 base for J; bases not matched to a gene: 5. Germline CDR1 and CDR2: MNHEY and SVGAGI. CDR3 length: 15 residues. CDR3 bases: TGTGCCAGCAAACGGCTAGCGGGGGGCACAGATACGCAGTATTTT. It encodes CASKRLAGGTDTQYF.

The chain uses TRBV7-9 and TRBJ1-6; no clear D. Germline CDR1 reads SEHNR; CDR2 reads FQNEAQ (reference sequence). This CDR3 comprises 13 residues. V was shortened by 3 bases and J by 9 bases, with 9 bases between the two germline ends. CDR3 in DNA: TGTGCCAGCAGCTTTAACGAGGGTTCACCCCTCCACTTT. Translation gives CASSFNEGSPLHF.

CDR3 sequence reads: CASSASGDPSEQFF. In DNA, the CDR3 is TGTGCCAGCAGCGCTAGCGGGGACCCGAGTGAGCAGTTCTTC. V and J are TRBV9 and TRBJ2-1, with 9 bases identical to TRBD2. The CDR3 is 14 residues long. With V trimmed by 3 bases and J by 9 bases, 7 bases remained unmatched. Germline V CDR1 and CDR2: SGDLS, YYNGEE.

The chain couples TRBV30 to TRBJ2-1; D is ambiguous. Germline lookup yields CDR1 GTSNPN and CDR2 SVGIG (reference sequence). V gave up 6 bases and J gave up 0 bases, with 15 bases separating them. This CDR3 comprises 15 residues. For the CDR3, the DNA is TGTGCCTGCCCCCGACTCGAGAGCTCCTACAATGAGCAGTTCTTC. Its protein product is CACPRLESSYNEQFF. The full variable domain, its missing parts supplied by reference TRBV30 and TRBJ2-1, is SQTIHQWPATLVQPVGSPLSLECTVEGTSNPNLYWYRQAAGRGLQLLFYSVGIGQISSEVPQNLSASRPQDRQFILSSKKLLLSDSGFYLCACPRLESSYNEQFFGPGTRLTVL.

The rearrangement links TRBV7-2 to TRBJ1-5, with D perhaps matching TRBD1 (5 bases). The V end was cut by 5 bases, the J end by 1 base, with 12 bases between. CDR1 is SGHTA and CDR2 is FQGNSA in the germline V gene. CDR3 size: 15 residues. CDR3 bases: TGTGCCAGCAGCCCGGCCGGGGGGAGCAATCAGCCCCAGCATTTT. Translation: CASSPAGGSNQPQHF.

The rearrangement links TRBV5-4 to TRBJ2-3, with TRBD1 matching over 9 bases. Germline assignment: CDR1 SGHNT and CDR2 YYREEE (reference sequence). J gave up 4 bases and V 4 bases, and 7 bases lay outside the gene matches. The CDR3 sequence is 15 residues long. As DNA, the CDR3 is TGTGCCAGCAGCCCCGGGACAGGGCGATCAGATACGCAGTATTTT. It yields the protein CASSPGTGRSDTQYF. Complete variable domain (other parts from reference TRBV5-4 and TRBJ2-3): ETGVTQSPTHLIKTRGQQVTLRCSSQSGHNTVSWYQQALGQGPQFIFQYYREEENGRGNFPPRFSGLQFPNYSSELNVNALELDDSALYLCASSPGTGRSDTQYFGPGTRLTVL.

The chain combines TRBV27 with TRBJ2-3, with D tentatively TRBD2 (5 bases). Germline CDR1 is MNHEY and CDR2 is SMNVEV (reference sequence). V dropped 5 bases and J dropped 4 bases, with 16 bases sitting between them. The CDR3 covers 15 residues. The CDR3 region is CASSPLDFEADTQYF. The CDR3 DNA reads TGTGCCAGCAGTCCTCTGGACTTCGAGGCAGATACGCAGTATTTT.

CDR3 sequence (DNA): TGTGCCAGTAGTATAGGCAGGGGGCAGAATTCACCCCTCCACTTT. This codes for CASSIGRGQNSPLHF. The rearrangement uses TRBV19 and TRBJ1-6, with 8 bases that match TRBD1. The germline gives CDR1 LNHDA, CDR2 SQIVND (reference sequence). This CDR3 region has 15 residues. V lost 1 base, J lost 7 bases, and 3 bases stayed unmatched.

CDR3 residues: CASSLQDSSNQPQHF. The CDR3, as DNA: TGTGCCAGCAGTTTACAGGATTCTAGCAATCAGCCCCAGCATTTT. The V gene is TRBV6-2 or TRBV6-3, the J gene TRBJ1-5; a possible D gene is TRBD1 (5 bases). The ends were cut back, 4 bases at V and 0 bases at J, with 10 bases in the middle. The CDR3 loop spans 15 amino acids. Germline assignment: CDR1 MNHEY and CDR2 SVGEGT.

The chain links TRBV6-6 to TRBJ1-5, with TRBD1 identical over 9 bases. CDR3 length: 14 residues. V dropped 7 bases and J dropped 7; count of bases not matched to a gene: 8. Per the germline V gene, CDR1 is MNHNY and CDR2 is SVGAGI (reference sequence). The CDR3: CASTMGQGQQPQHF. The CDR3 coding sequence is TGTGCCAGCACTATGGGACAGGGCCAACAGCCCCAGCATTTT.

The chain joins TRBV7-3 to TRBJ2-3; 9 nucleotides line up with TRBD2. Germline assignment: CDR1 SGHTA and CDR2 FQGTGA. The CDR3 totals 15 residues. Germline trimming cut 3 bases from V and 6 bases from J; bases unmatched to any gene: 7. In nucleotides, the CDR3 is TGTGCCAGCAGCTTTTATAGCGGGAGTATGGATACGCAGTATTTT. This encodes CASSFYSGSMDTQYF.